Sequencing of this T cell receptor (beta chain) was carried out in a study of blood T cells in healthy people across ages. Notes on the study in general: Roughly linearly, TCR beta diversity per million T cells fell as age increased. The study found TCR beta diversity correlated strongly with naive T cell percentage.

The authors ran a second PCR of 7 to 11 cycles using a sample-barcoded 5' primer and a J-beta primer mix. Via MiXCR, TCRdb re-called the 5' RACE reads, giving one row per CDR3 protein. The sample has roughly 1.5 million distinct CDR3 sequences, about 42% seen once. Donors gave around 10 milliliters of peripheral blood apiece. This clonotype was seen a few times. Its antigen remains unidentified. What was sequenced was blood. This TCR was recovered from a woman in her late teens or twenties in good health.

This CDR3 reads CASSEGDYPYEQYF. The CDR3 DNA reads TGTGCCAGCAGCGAGGGGGACTACCCCTACGAGCAGTACTTC. The rearrangement links TRBV5-6 to TRBJ2-7, with D perhaps matching TRBD2 (7 bases). Germline lookup yields CDR1 SGHDT and CDR2 YYEEEE. V lost 4 bases and J lost 2, with 13 bases in between. CDR3 length: 14 residues.